Listed here are 12 T cell receptor beta chains from one sample, sequenced in a study of Tregs in tolerant kidney transplant recipients. The protocol was immunoSEQ multiplex PCR, while the TCRdb copy is restricted to in-frame clones and leaves out a portion. The sample has 85,000 to 95,000 clones, approximately 90% seen once. The specimen sequenced was CD8+ T cells from blood. These receptors originate from a human donor in good health.

J is TRBJ2-2 and V is TRBV18, with 10 bases matching TRBD1. CDR1 and CDR2 (germline): KGHSH, LQKENI. V shed 1 base and J 6 bases; nucleotides not matched to a gene: 2. This CDR3 region has 15 residues. CDR3 residues: CASSPLGQGAGELFF. The CDR3 DNA reads as TGTGCCAGCTCACCACTAGGACAGGGGGCCGGGGAGCTGTTTTTT.

The chain combines TRBV30 with TRBJ1-5; perhaps TRBD1 as D (5 bases). Germline V gives CDR1 GTSNPN, CDR2 SVGIG (reference sequence). The CDR3 consists of 13 residues. V lost 4 bases and J 9 bases, leaving 16 bases between the germline ends. The DNA of the CDR3 is TGTGCCTGGAAAAAACAGGAGGAAGGGCCCCAGCATTTT. Amino acid sequence: CAWKKQEEGPQHF.

The CDR3 reads CASSYGRGGYGYTF. DNA for the CDR3: TGTGCCAGCAGTTACGGCAGGGGCGGGTATGGCTACACCTTC. The chain recombines TRBV7-2 with TRBJ1-2; TRBD1 might be the D (6 bases). The CDR3 length is 14 residues. CDR1 is SGHTA and CDR2 is FQGNSA in the germline V gene. Trimming stripped 6 bases from V and 5 bases from J, with 16 bases between.

The chain carries TRBV5-6 and TRBJ2-7; the D gene is possibly TRBD2 (5 bases). V was clipped by 0 bases and J by 2 bases, with 9 bases between them. From germline, CDR1 is SGHDT and CDR2 YYEEEE. The CDR3 has 14 amino acids. The CDR3 nucleotides are TGTGCCAGCAGCTTGGAGCCGGGAACCTACGAGCAGTACTTC. As protein: CASSLEPGTYEQYF.

This sequence joins TRBV5-4 and TRBJ2-3, with TRBD1 as a possible D gene (6 bases). Germline-derived CDR1 and CDR2 are SGHNT and YYREEE (reference sequence). The V and J ends lost 4 bases and 9 bases respectively, with 15 bases between them. CDR3 length: 13 residues. CDR3 in amino acids: CASSPETGHTQYF. In nucleotides, the CDR3 is TGTGCCAGCAGCCCTGAGACAGGCCACACGCAGTATTTT. Together with reference TRBV5-4 and TRBJ2-3, the CDR3 gives the full variable domain: ETGVTQSPTHLIKTRGQQVTLRCSSQSGHNTVSWYQQALGQGPQFIFQYYREEENGRGNFPPRFSGLQFPNYSSELNVNALELDDSALYLCASSPETGHTQYFGPGTRLTVL.

V usage is TRBV27 and J usage is TRBJ2-3; D is possibly TRBD1 (6 bases). The CDR3 sequence is 13 residues long. CDR1 and CDR2 (germline): MNHEY, SMNVEV (reference sequence). V lost 4 bases and J lost 11, with 16 bases in between. The CDR3 here is CASSSQGSWEQYF. The DNA for the CDR3 is TGTGCCAGCAGTTCACAGGGCTCCTGGGAGCAGTATTTT.

The chain combines TRBV28 with TRBJ2-7; TRBD2 matches 7 bases. Trimming took 1 base from V and 4 from J; bases not matched to a gene: 4. This CDR3 is 14 amino acids long. Looked up from germline, CDR1 is MDHEN and CDR2 is SYDVKM. The CDR3 DNA reads TGTGCCAGCAGTTTATCCGGGGGGAGGTACGAGCAGTACTTC. It encodes CASSLSGGRYEQYF. The full variable domain, in which reference TRBV28 and TRBJ2-7 provide the parts outside the CDR3, is DVKVTQSSRYLVKRTGEKVFLECVQDMDHENMFWYRQDPGLGLRLIYFSYDVKMKEKGDIPEGYSVSREKKERFSLILESASTNQTSMYLCASSLSGGRYEQYFGPGTRLTVT.

V is TRBV11-3 and J is TRBJ2-7; 7 bases are a match to TRBD1. J was trimmed by 1 base and V by 4 bases; bases with no gene match: 1. Germline V lookup: CDR1 SGHNT, CDR2 YENEEA. The CDR3 extends over 13 amino acids. In DNA form, the CDR3 reads TGTGCCAGCAGCTGGACAGGATCCTACGAGCAGTACTTC. Translation: CASSWTGSYEQYF.

The CDR3 sequence: CASSLGLGAGINNEQFF. The CDR3 nucleotides read TGTGCCAGCAGCTTGGGTCTGGGGGCGGGCATAAACAATGAGCAGTTCTTC. This chain connects TRBV5-6 to TRBJ2-1, with D maybe TRBD1 (6 bases). CDR1 SGHDT and CDR2 YYEEEE come from the germline V gene. The germline V and J ends were trimmed by 0 bases and 5 bases, with 18 bases remaining between them. The CDR3 has 17 residues.

V and J are TRBV6-4 and TRBJ1-2; D remains unclear. The CDR3 has 13 residues. Deletions cut 10 bases from V and 4 bases from J, with 16 bases between. Germline CDR1 reads MRHNA; CDR2 reads SNTAGT. The CDR3 sequence is CAIPLRVVYGYTF. The DNA of the CDR3 is TGTGCCATCCCCTTGCGGGTGGTCTATGGCTACACCTTC.

V gene TRBV13 combines with J gene TRBJ2-7; 9 bases match TRBD1. The CDR3 is 17 amino acids. Looked up from germline, CDR1 is PRHDT and CDR2 is FYEKMQ (reference sequence). J was trimmed by 3 bases and V by 2 bases; bases with no gene match: 11. CDR3 region: CASSLTRDRAIFYEQYF. The CDR3 DNA reads as TGTGCCAGCAGCTTAACCCGGGACAGGGCCATTTTCTACGAGCAGTACTTC.

The rearrangement uses TRBV4-1 and TRBJ2-7; D remains unclear. The ends were cut back, 1 base at V and 0 bases at J, with 10 bases in the middle. From germline, CDR1 is MGHRA and CDR2 YSYEKL. The length of the CDR3 is 15 residues. CDR3 DNA sequence: TGCGCCAGCAGCCAAGTTCTCTCCTACTCCTACGAGCAGTACTTC. This encodes CASSQVLSYSYEQYF.